These 19 T cell receptor beta chains were all obtained from the same sample, sequenced in a study of T-cell memory formation after mild COVID-19. TCRdb redid the calling of the 5' RACE reads with MiXCR, one entry per CDR3 protein. The sample holds about 260,000 distinct CDR3 sequences; 7.5% to 9.5% are singletons and the top ten take around a fifth. The sample comprised PBMCs or a T cell subset sorted from them (not recorded which). The receptors derive from a man between 18 and 29 years old who had mild COVID-19 (a few samples of this study predate the infection). Cell type and time point are not known.

This clonotype appeared once. The rearrangement uses TRBV29-1 and TRBJ1-2; D is unclear. Germline values: CDR1 SQVTM, CDR2 ANQGSEA. Trimming stripped 2 bases from V and 4 bases from J, with 14 bases between. The CDR3 runs to 14 residues. CDR3 protein: CSVELAGRVYGYTF. The CDR3 DNA sequence: TGCAGCGTTGAACTCGCAGGTAGAGTCTATGGCTACACCTTC.

This clonotype was seen a few times. An end of the junction does not agree with germline; a read error may underlie this. This sequence joins TRBV19 and TRBJ2-4; possibly TRBD1 or TRBD2 for D (5 bases each). Looked up from germline, CDR1 is LNHDA and CDR2 is SQIVND (reference sequence). The length of the CDR3 is 8 residues. CDR3 DNA sequence: TGTGCCAGGAGGGCTCAGGGCTTC. It is translated as CARRAQGF.

This clonotype showed up many times. The CDR3 here is CASSGRQPASTDTQYF. In nucleotides, the CDR3 is TGCGCCAGCAGCGGTAGACAGCCAGCTAGCACAGATACGCAGTATTTT. V and J are TRBV5-1 and TRBJ2-3; tentatively, D is TRBD1 (5 bases). Trimming cost V 4 bases and J 0 bases, with 15 bases left between them. The CDR3 has 16 residues. CDR1 and CDR2 (germline): SGHRS, YFSETQ.

The rearrangement joins TRBV5-6 to TRBJ2-5, with D unresolved. The CDR3 has 13 amino acids. Germline CDR1 reads SGHDT; CDR2 reads YYEEEE. V lost 1 base to trimming and J lost 1 base, with 5 bases between them. CDR3 residues: CASSLKPQETQYF. As DNA, the CDR3 is TGTGCCAGCAGCTTGAAACCCCAAGAGACCCAGTACTTC. Full variable domain (missing parts from reference TRBV5-6 and TRBJ2-5): DAGVTQSPTHLIKTRGQQVTLRCSPKSGHDTVSWYQQALGQGPQFIFQYYEEEERQRGNFPDRFSGHQFPNYSSELNVNALLLGDSALYLCASSLKPQETQYFGPGTRLLVL.

This chain joins TRBV7-9 and TRBJ2-7, with D possibly being TRBD1 or TRBD2 (6 bases each). Germline V gene lookup returns CDR1 SEHNR and CDR2 FQNEAQ (reference sequence). V lost 5 bases to trimming and J lost 5 bases, with 16 bases between them. The length of the CDR3 is 14 residues. The chain's CDR3 is CASSPGEVWDEQYF. CDR3 nucleotide sequence: TGTGCCAGCAGCCCAGGGGAGGTTTGGGACGAGCAGTACTTC.

This clonotype has a handful of counts. V and J are TRBV5-1 and TRBJ1-1; TRBD1 agrees at 8 bases. CDR1 and CDR2 (germline): SGHRS, YFSETQ. V gave up 3 bases and J gave up 1 base; unmatched junction bases: 11. This CDR3 contains 17 residues. The chain's CDR3 is CASSSDPQGAGNTEAFF. The CDR3 coding sequence is TGCGCCAGCAGCTCGGACCCTCAGGGGGCCGGGAACACTGAAGCTTTCTTT.

The table lists this clonotype with many counts. The V and J genes are TRBV6-5 and TRBJ1-1, with 8 bases aligning to TRBD1. The CDR3 is made up of 13 amino acids. Trimming took 6 bases from V and 4 from J; bases not matched to a gene: 4. Germline CDR1 and CDR2: MNHEY and SVGAGI. The CDR3 sequence is CASRRDRGTEAFF. The CDR3 nucleotides read TGTGCCAGCAGACGAGACAGGGGCACTGAAGCTTTCTTT.

This clonotype has just a few counts. The chain is built from TRBV5-1 and TRBJ2-7, with 8 nucleotides matching TRBD1. Germline V lookup: CDR1 SGHRS, CDR2 YFSETQ. The CDR3 is 13 residues long. The junction had 8 bases not matched to a gene; V was cut back by 7 bases and J by 5 bases. The CDR3 DNA sequence: TGCGCCAGCTCTGGACAGGGAACCCACGAGCAGTACTTC. It encodes CASSGQGTHEQYF.

V and J are TRBV20-1 and TRBJ1-5; D remains unclear. V lost 0 bases and J lost 3, with 6 bases in between. The CDR3 is 13 amino acids. Germline-derived CDR1 and CDR2 are DFQATT and SNEGSKA (reference sequence). The CDR3 DNA reads as TGCAGTGCTAGAGACAGCCACAATCAGCCCCAGCATTTT. This sequence encodes CSARDSHNQPQHF.

This clonotype was counted only a few times. The junction shows a germline mismatch at one end, possibly a read error. The rearrangement uses TRBV12-3 or TRBV12-4 and TRBJ2-1, with 8 bases fitting TRBD1. CDR3 length: 13 residues. CDR3 DNA sequence: TGTGCCAGCAGGTTAGGGACAGGCCAAGTTCAGTTCTTC. Translating gives CASRLGTGQVQFF.

This clonotype turned up a few times. The genes are TRBV5-6 and TRBJ1-1, with D possibly being TRBD1 (6 bases). The ends were cut back, 4 bases at V and 4 bases at J, with 14 bases in the middle. The CDR3 consists of 14 residues. The germline gives CDR1 SGHDT, CDR2 YYEEEE. CDR3 region: CASSLNRAGTEAFF. In DNA, the CDR3 is TGTGCCAGCAGCCTGAACAGGGCCGGCACTGAAGCTTTCTTT.

The rearrangement uses TRBV18 and TRBJ2-7; D ambiguous. Trimming took 2 bases from V and 2 from J, leaving 7 bases between them. The CDR3 consists of 13 residues. Germline assignment: CDR1 KGHSH and CDR2 LQKENI. CDR3 DNA: TGTGCCAGCTCACCAGACAAACCCTACGAGCAGTACGTC. It yields the protein CASSPDKPYEQYV.

CDR3 in DNA: TGCAGCGTTGAAGAGTCCTGGATGAACACTGAAGCTTTCTTT. It yields the protein CSVEESWMNTEAFF. The chain uses TRBV29-1 and TRBJ1-1; D is uncertain. The CDR3 totals 14 residues. Deletions cut 0 bases from V and 0 bases from J, with 8 bases between. Germline V gene data show CDR1 as SQVTM and CDR2 as ANQGSEA.

This clonotype was recorded at least ten times. J is TRBJ2-5 and V is TRBV12-3 or TRBV12-4; D is undetermined. With 5 bases removed from V and 1 base from J, the gap between germline ends came to 8 bases. The CDR3 sequence is 13 residues long. The CDR3 protein is CASSLQVQETQYF. CDR3 nucleotide sequence: TGTGCCAGCAGTCTTCAGGTCCAAGAGACCCAGTACTTC.

Only a few counts were recorded for this clonotype. The V gene is TRBV7-2, the J gene TRBJ2-5; 7 bases line up with TRBD1. J was trimmed by 4 bases and V by 3 bases; bases with no gene match: 8. This CDR3 contains 15 residues. CDR1 is SGHTA, CDR2 FQGNSA, per germline. The CDR3 DNA reads TGTGCCAGCAGCTTTGGGGACAGAAGGGGAGAGACCCAGTACTTC. It encodes CASSFGDRRGETQYF.

CDR3 sequence: CASSLRADDAYEQYF. The CDR3 DNA reads TGTGCCAGCAGCTTAAGGGCGGATGATGCCTACGAGCAGTACTTC. This rearrangement joins TRBV7-2 to TRBJ2-7; D remains ambiguous. Trimming took off 2 bases at V and 2 bases at J, with 13 bases between the two ends. Per germline, CDR1 SGHTA and CDR2 FQGNSA. This CDR3 is 15 amino acids long.

This clonotype was counted ten times or more. The chain uses TRBV18 and TRBJ1-6, with D unresolved. This CDR3 contains 12 residues. CDR1 KGHSH and CDR2 LQKENI come from the germline V gene. V shed 6 bases and J shed 10 bases, with 10 bases lying between them. The CDR3 region is CASSGIGSPLHF. The CDR3 DNA reads as TGTGCCAGCTCGGGCATAGGATCACCCCTCCACTTT.

This clonotype was counted only a few times. The V call is TRBV18, the J call TRBJ2-5; TRBD1 might be the D (5 bases). Germline V gene sequence: CDR1 KGHSH, CDR2 LQKENI. The CDR3 length is 16 residues. V was cut by 3 bases and J by 0 bases, with 14 bases left in between. The chain's CDR3 is CASSPAWGSYQETQYF. The CDR3 DNA follows: TGTGCCAGCTCACCGGCCTGGGGCAGTTACCAAGAGACCCAGTACTTC.

This chain uses TRBV29-1 with TRBJ2-5; 12 bases fit TRBD1. CDR3 size: 14 residues. CDR1 and CDR2 from the germline V gene are SQVTM and ANQGSEA. The junction had 5 bases not matched to a gene; V was cut back by 6 bases and J by 3 bases. As DNA, the CDR3 is TGCAGCGTCCGGGACAGGGGGCGGGAAGAGACCCAGTACTTC. Its translation: CSVRDRGREETQYF.